Following are 26 T cell receptor beta chains from one sample sequenced in a study of cytomegalovirus exposure and HLA in healthy donors. 60 Vbeta and 13 Jbeta primers were used in PCR. This table comes from immunoSEQ multiplex PCR, and its TCRdb copy is limited to in-frame clones, with some not included. The sample has roughly 61,000 clones; 80% are singletons. Sequencing was carried out using PBMCs. The source is a male donor in good health and CMV-seronegative.

V gene TRBV12-5 combines with J gene TRBJ2-7, with 9 bases that match TRBD2. V was clipped by 0 bases and J by 2 bases; unmatched bases: 8. The CDR3 covers 17 residues. Germline V gives CDR1 LGHNT, CDR2 FRNRAP. The CDR3 coding sequence is TGTGCTAGTGGTTTGGTACTTGGGCGGGGGGGCCCCTACGAGCAGTACTTC. The encoded protein is CASGLVLGRGGPYEQYF.

The chain employs TRBV25-1 and TRBJ2-7; the match to TRBD1 covers 10 bases. The CDR3 is 14 residues long. The germline CDR1 and CDR2 sequences are MGHDK and SYGVNS. The junction had 2 bases not matched to a gene; V was cut back by 2 bases and J by 4 bases. CDR3 in DNA: TGTGCCAGCAGTGAAGTGGGACAGGGGTACGAGCAGTACTTC. Its translation is CASSEVGQGYEQYF.

Points on this clone: In the same sample, other DNA sequences code for this CDR3. This chain uses TRBV11-3 with TRBJ2-7; TRBD2 matches at 9 bases. The ends lost 3 bases at V and 1 base at J; junction bases unmatched: 1. CDR3 length: 14 residues. Germline V gene sequence: CDR1 SGHNT, CDR2 YENEEA. The CDR3 spells CASSFSGGSYEQYF. Here the CDR3 DNA reads TGTGCCAGCAGCTTTAGCGGGGGATCCTACGAGCAGTACTTC.

The chain recombines TRBV4-2 with TRBJ2-2; 10 nucleotides line up with TRBD2. The CDR3 has 18 amino acids. The germline gives CDR1 LGHNA, CDR2 YNFKEQ. Losses at the gene ends were 3 bases for V and 3 bases for J; bases not matched to a gene: 10. The chain's CDR3 is CASSHSSSGGEDTGELFF. CDR3 in DNA: TGTGCCAGCAGCCATTCCTCCAGCGGGGGGGAGGACACCGGGGAGCTGTTTTTT.

V usage is TRBV6-6 and J usage is TRBJ2-4, with D uncertain. Trimming stripped 2 bases from V and 2 bases from J, with 7 bases between. CDR3 length equals 14 residues. CDR1 and CDR2 from the germline V gene are MNHNY and SVGAGI (reference sequence). CDR3 amino acids: CASSYPDTKNIQYF. CDR3 coding DNA: TGTGCCAGCAGTTACCCCGACACCAAAAACATTCAGTACTTC.

The chain couples TRBV6-5 to TRBJ1-5; TRBD1 agrees at 7 bases. The CDR3 contains 15 residues. From germline, CDR1 is MNHEY and CDR2 SVGAGI. With 5 bases clipped from V and 6 bases from J, the junction kept 10 bases outside the gene matches. The CDR3 DNA sequence: TGTGCCAGCAGTAAATCGGAAAGGGGGCTTCAGCCCCAGCATTTT. The encoded protein is CASSKSERGLQPQHF.

The rearrangement links TRBV11-2 to TRBJ2-3; TRBD2 agrees at 9 bases. The germline gives CDR1 SGHAT, CDR2 FQNNGV. This CDR3 is built from 18 residues. The J segment lost 3 bases and the V segment lost 5 bases, leaving 15 bases of the junction unmatched. The CDR3 spells CASSLGALAGARTDTQYF. In DNA, the CDR3 is TGTGCCAGCAGCCTAGGTGCATTAGCGGGGGCTCGGACAGATACGCAGTATTTT.

The V call is TRBV30, the J call TRBJ2-1; 8 positions match TRBD1. The CDR3 runs 13 residues. Germline CDR1 and CDR2: GTSNPN and SVGIG (reference sequence). The CDR3 loop is CASRTGNKNEQFF. CDR3 DNA sequence: TGTGCTTCGAGGACAGGGAACAAGAATGAGCAGTTCTTC.

V and J are TRBV2 and TRBJ2-1; TRBD2 matches 7 bases. The CDR3 covers 15 residues. Losses at the gene ends were 5 bases for V and 3 bases for J; bases not matched to a gene: 7. Germline-derived CDR1 and CDR2 are SNHLY and FYNNEI. CDR3 in DNA: TGTGCCAGCAGTCCCCGGGACTATCGCTACAATGAGCAGTTCTTC. The encoded protein is CASSPRDYRYNEQFF.

V and J are TRBV7-9 and TRBJ1-5, with 8 bases aligning to TRBD1. V lost 1 base, J lost 4 bases, and 6 bases stayed unmatched. Germline V gives CDR1 SEHNR, CDR2 FQNEAQ (reference sequence). This CDR3 is built from 16 residues. Written as DNA, the CDR3 is TGTGCCAGCAGCTTAGGTGGTGACAGGGGTAATCAGCCCCAGCATTTT. This sequence encodes CASSLGGDRGNQPQHF.

This clone has more than one count but fewer than ten. The rearrangement uses TRBV4-3 and TRBJ1-2; possibly TRBD1 for D (6 bases). The germline CDR1 and CDR2 sequences are LGHNA and YSLEER. V was cut by 1 base and J by 4 bases, with 13 bases left in between. This CDR3 region has 15 residues. The CDR3 DNA is TGCGCCAGCAGCCAAGGCTCAGCAGGGGTCTATGGCTACACCTTC. Protein: CASSQGSAGVYGYTF.

The chain combines TRBV19 with TRBJ1-4, with D unclear. The V and J ends lost 5 bases and 1 base respectively, with 8 bases between them. CDR1 and CDR2 (germline): LNHDA, SQIVND (reference sequence). The length of the CDR3 is 14 residues. CDR3 sequence (DNA): TGTGCCAGTAGTCACATCCGAACTAATGAAAAACTGTTTTTT. Protein product: CASSHIRTNEKLFF. Together with reference TRBV19 and TRBJ1-4, the CDR3 gives the full variable domain: DGGITQSPKYLFRKEGQNVTLSCEQNLNHDAMYWYRQDPGQGLRLIYYSQIVNDFQKGDIAEGYSVSREKKESFPLTVTSAQKNPTAFYLCASSHIRTNEKLFFGSGTQLSVL.

The chain links TRBV19 to TRBJ2-7; 8 positions agree with TRBD2. V lost 4 bases, J lost 6 bases, and 5 bases stayed unmatched. In germline, CDR1 is LNHDA, CDR2 SQIVND (reference sequence). The CDR3 sequence is 13 residues long. The CDR3 is CASSTNSGAEQYF. In nucleotides, the CDR3 is TGTGCCAGTAGTACAAATAGCGGGGCCGAGCAGTACTTC.

As regards this clone: A read error may produce the germline difference seen at one junction end. The J gene is TRBJ1-1, the V gene TRBV7-9; D gene ambiguous. This CDR3 contains 13 residues. From germline, CDR1 is SEHNR and CDR2 FQNEAQ (reference sequence). The CDR3 spells CSSSLGIGTEAFF. CDR3 sequence (DNA): TGTTCCAGCAGCTTAGGGATCGGGACTGAAGCTTTCTTT.

This chain links TRBV6-5 with TRBJ2-3, with a possible D match to TRBD2 (7 bases). V lost 5 bases and J 1 base, leaving 10 bases between the germline ends. Germline values: CDR1 MNHEY, CDR2 SVGAGI. The CDR3 extends over 14 amino acids. CDR3 region: CASSRGAGTDTQYF. CDR3 DNA sequence: TGTGCCAGCAGTCGGGGGGCCGGCACAGATACGCAGTATTTT.

The chain has TRBV10-3 and TRBJ1-2; 7 bases agree with TRBD1. The trim removed 8 bases at V and 4 bases at J, leaving 10 bases unmatched. This CDR3 has 14 amino acids. Looked up from germline, CDR1 is ENHRY and CDR2 is SYGVKD. CDR3 in amino acids: CAIGTASLVYGYTF. The CDR3 DNA is TGTGCCATCGGGACAGCCTCCCTTGTCTATGGCTACACCTTC.

This clone has just a few counts. The chain couples TRBV5-1 to TRBJ1-5, with TRBD1 as a possible D gene (5 bases). The CDR3 loop spans 13 amino acids. V was trimmed by 4 bases and J by 8 bases, leaving 13 bases between them. CDR1 and CDR2 from the germline V gene are SGHRS and YFSETQ. This chain's CDR3 is CASSAEGREPQHF. DNA for the CDR3: TGCGCCAGCAGCGCGGAGGGGAGGGAGCCCCAGCATTTT.

This clone was counted a single time. CDR3 in DNA: TGTGCCAGCAGCTTGGGGGGGAACACCGGGGAGCTGTTTTTT. It specifies CASSLGGNTGELFF. The J gene is TRBJ2-2, the V gene TRBV7-8, with TRBD2 as a possible D gene (6 bases). Germline V gene sequence: CDR1 SGHVS, CDR2 FQNEAQ. Trimming took off 3 bases at V and 1 base at J, with 6 bases between the two ends. The CDR3 loop spans 14 amino acids.

The chain recombines TRBV19 with TRBJ1-1; perhaps TRBD1 as D (6 bases). Germline V lookup: CDR1 LNHDA, CDR2 SQIVND (reference sequence). With 7 bases removed from V and 1 base from J, the gap between germline ends came to 13 bases. This CDR3 spans 14 amino acids. CDR3 sequence: CASTQGQSNTEAFF. The CDR3 DNA reads as TGTGCCAGTACCCAAGGACAGTCGAACACTGAAGCTTTCTTT.

About this clone: At the DNA level, this CDR3 is encoded by other sequences in the same sample as well. This sequence joins TRBV6-5 and TRBJ2-2; TRBD1 is a possible D gene (5 bases). The V and J ends lost 6 bases and 5 bases respectively, with 13 bases between them. Per the germline V gene, CDR1 is MNHEY and CDR2 is SVGAGI. The CDR3 is 14 residues long. In nucleotides, the CDR3 is TGTGCCAGCAGGGGGCAGGGCCGGACCGGGGAGCTGTTTTTT. Its protein product is CASRGQGRTGELFF.

This rearrangement joins TRBV2 to TRBJ1-5; 9 bases agree with TRBD1. The V gene's germline CDR1 is SNHLY and CDR2 FYNNEI. This CDR3 has 14 amino acids. The V and J ends lost 5 bases and 6 bases, in that order; junction bases with no gene match: 5. This chain's CDR3 is CASSLQGAAQPQHF. CDR3 coding DNA: TGTGCCAGCAGTTTACAGGGGGCCGCTCAGCCCCAGCATTTT.

The chain links TRBV4-2 to TRBJ2-3; D call uncertain. The CDR3 is 15 residues long. Trimming left V 4 bases short and J 0 bases short, with 11 bases between. In germline, CDR1 is LGHNA, CDR2 YNFKEQ. The CDR3 loop reads CASSPPTRSTDTQYF. The CDR3 DNA reads TGTGCCAGCAGCCCCCCGACACGCAGCACAGATACGCAGTATTTT.

J is TRBJ1-2 and V is TRBV11-1; D gene uncertain. Trimming took 6 bases from V and 2 from J, leaving 10 bases between them. Germline values: CDR1 SGHAT, CDR2 FQDESV (reference sequence). CDR3 size: 13 residues. The CDR3 DNA reads TGTGCCAGCAGGAAAGACAAAAACTATGGCTACACCTTC. Translation: CASRKDKNYGYTF.

This clone has a single count. In DNA, the CDR3 is TGTGCCAGCAGCTCTGCCTGGACTAGCAGGGGCAATGAGCAGTTCTTC. Residues: CASSSAWTSRGNEQFF. V usage is TRBV7-3 and J usage is TRBJ2-1; TRBD2 agrees at 8 bases. Trimming at V came to 4 bases and at J to 6 bases, leaving 11 bases not matched to a gene. Germline V gene sequence: CDR1 SGHTA, CDR2 FQGTGA. The CDR3 runs 16 residues.

CDR3 region: CASSPFLGQLLNTEAFF. In DNA, the CDR3 is TGTGCCAGCAGCCCGTTCCTGGGGCAGCTTTTGAACACTGAAGCTTTCTTT. The chain recombines TRBV7-2 with TRBJ1-1; D is perhaps TRBD1 (5 bases). Germline-derived CDR1 and CDR2 are SGHTA and FQGNSA. Between the trimmed V and J ends, which lost 5 bases and 0 bases, there was a span of 19 bases. This CDR3 region has 17 residues.

The sample holds one count of this clone. The genes are TRBV11-1 and TRBJ2-3, with TRBD2 matching 7 bases. Germline trimming cut 3 bases from V and 2 bases from J; bases unmatched to any gene: 5. Per germline, CDR1 SGHAT and CDR2 FQDESV (reference sequence). This CDR3 has 15 residues. The CDR3 bases are TGTGCCAGCAGCTTGGGAACTAGCGTCACAGATACGCAGTATTTT. It codes for CASSLGTSVTDTQYF. Drawing the rest from reference TRBV11-1 and TRBJ2-3, the complete variable domain is EAEVAQSPRYKITEKSQAVAFWCDPISGHATLYWYRQILGQGPELLVQFQDESVVDDSQLPKDRFSAERLKGVDSTLKIQPAELGDSAMYLCASSLGTSVTDTQYFGPGTRLTVL.